This entry lists 9 T cell receptor beta chains sequenced from one sample in a study of blood T cells in healthy people across ages. Then a second PCR, running roughly 7 to 11 cycles, was carried out with a sample-barcoded 5' primer and a J-beta primer mix. TCRdb passed the 5' RACE reads through MiXCR, listing each CDR3 protein once. The table records fewer than 2,000,000 distinct CDR3 sequences, about 32% of them present only once. The material sequenced was blood. These receptors were obtained from a woman in her twenties or thirties in good health.

The V call is TRBV27, the J call TRBJ2-7; perhaps TRBD2 as D (6 bases). The CDR3 loop spans 14 amino acids. Germline-derived CDR1 and CDR2 are MNHEY and SMNVEV (reference sequence). The V and J ends lost 6 bases and 7 bases respectively, with 19 bases between them. For the CDR3, the DNA is TGTGCCAGCAGCTTCGGCGGGGTCCGGGGGGAGCAGTACTTC. It translates to CASSFGGVRGEQYF.

This clonotype was found a few times. The chain has TRBV13 and TRBJ1-1; no reliable D call. V was cut by 5 bases and J by 1 base, with 11 bases left in between. The germline gives CDR1 PRHDT, CDR2 FYEKMQ (reference sequence). The CDR3 runs to 14 residues. CDR3 nucleotide sequence: TGTGCCAGCAGCATCGGGGATACGAACACTGAAGCTTTCTTT. Residues: CASSIGDTNTEAFF.

The gene calls are TRBV13 and TRBJ1-2, with D tentatively TRBD1 (6 bases). Trimming left V 4 bases short and J 0 bases short, with 15 bases between. This CDR3 contains 16 residues. In germline, CDR1 is PRHDT, CDR2 FYEKMQ (reference sequence). CDR3 sequence (DNA): TGTGCCAGCAGCTCCCGGACAGTCCGATCTAACTATGGCTACACCTTC. Encoded protein: CASSSRTVRSNYGYTF.

This clonotype was detected only a few times. The genes are TRBV24-1 and TRBJ2-1; D gene unclear. Trimming removed 3 bases at V and 9 bases at J, with 8 bases between. CDR1 and CDR2 from the germline V gene are KGHDR and SFDVKD. This CDR3 is 12 amino acids long. CDR3 in amino acids: CATSDIGGEQFF. CDR3 sequence (DNA): TGTGCCACCAGTGATATTGGCGGTGAGCAGTTCTTC.

In regard to this clonotype: A read error may be the cause here, since a much bigger clone is one base away. V is TRBV28 and J is TRBJ1-1, with no clear D. Trimming pared 5 bases from V and 9 bases from J, leaving 10 bases between. This CDR3 is built from 11 residues. Germline V gene sequence: CDR1 MDHEN, CDR2 SYDVKM. The CDR3 DNA is TGTGCCAGCAGTGAGGGCGCTAAAGCTTTCTTT. Translation: CASSEGAKAFF.

Of note for this clonotype: Its ends do not fully match the called genes, so a read error is possible. This sequence joins TRBV5-1 and TRBJ2-1; D is unresolved. The CDR3 totals 14 residues. Germline V CDR1 and CDR2: SGHRS, YFSETQ. Here the CDR3 DNA reads TGTGCCGGCAGCTGGTTCGGATTCTACAATGAGCAGTTCTTC. It is translated as CAGSWFGFYNEQFF.

This clonotype has just a few counts. The rearrangement joins TRBV13 to TRBJ2-5; perhaps TRBD1 as D (5 bases). With 1 base removed from V and 11 bases from J, the gap between germline ends came to 11 bases. The CDR3 consists of 12 residues. CDR1 and CDR2 from the germline V gene are PRHDT and FYEKMQ (reference sequence). The CDR3 DNA reads TGTGCCAGCAGCTTAGCAGGGAACCAGCAGTACTTC. This sequence encodes CASSLAGNQQYF.

The gene calls are TRBV6-6 and TRBJ2-7; unclear D gene. There are 14 residues in the CDR3. V was trimmed by 5 bases and J by 0 bases, leaving 11 bases between them. Germline V gives CDR1 MNHNY, CDR2 SVGAGI (reference sequence). CDR3 sequence reads: CASSDQRFSYEQYF. The CDR3 DNA follows: TGTGCCAGCAGTGACCAAAGGTTCTCCTACGAGCAGTACTTC.

The genes are TRBV28 and TRBJ2-1; D not certain. V lost 7 bases to trimming and J lost 2 bases, with 15 bases between them. The CDR3 has 15 amino acids. Germline V gene sequence: CDR1 MDHEN, CDR2 SYDVKM. The CDR3 DNA follows: TGTGCCAGCAAGTACAATGGATCACCCTACAATGAGCAGTTCTTC. Protein: CASKYNGSPYNEQFF.